This T cell receptor (beta chain) was sequenced during a study of blood T cells in healthy people across ages (dated by TCRdb to 2014 to 2015). Broadly, across the study: In model experiments, template switching captured roughly one uniquely barcoded TCR beta cDNA molecule for every two T cells. To avoid experimental bias, donors of different ages were randomly spread across the sequencing lanes. The study measured age-related changes in TCR beta repertoire diversity using deep sequencing normalized with unique cDNA molecular identifiers. Four age groups were formed from the donors: young (average approximately 15 years), middle-aged (around 37), aged (more than 55) and long-lived (approximately 80). Using the same blood draw, the study looked at two additional independent replicas of 1 million unique cDNA reads for two donors, one aged 18 to 30 and the other aged 80 or older. Broader findings and caveats from the paper: A strong correlation was found between observed TCR beta diversity and the percentage of naive T cells measured by flow cytometry. The long-lived group showed more naive CD4+ T cells, fewer expanded clones and increased TCR diversity than the aged group, suggesting age selection. The CMV infection status of donors was not known, potentially confounding age-related changes in expanded clonotypes. As age increased, observed TCR beta diversity per million T cells dropped in a roughly linear way, and a significant reduction was already evident by age 40. Estimates of total diversity based on one million sequenced T cells were considered lower bounds and underestimates. Because profiling used bulk unsorted PBMCs, naive and antigen-experienced compartments could not be compared conclusively.

Libraries were made using 5' RACE. The sequencer was an Illumina HiSeq 2500. A second roughly 6 to 12 cycle PCR used a sample-barcoded 5' primer and a J-beta primer mix. Each TCR beta cDNA molecule received a unique molecular identifier from a template-switch 5' adaptor carrying 12 random nucleotides. Each sample yielded at least 3 million CDR3-containing paired-end reads. All of the RNA was converted into first-strand cDNA using the Mint cDNA synthesis kit, with a TRBC-specific oligonucleotide serving as the primer. Following uracil-DNA glycosylase treatment, all cDNA underwent a first 18-cycle PCR with the universal primers M1SS and BC2_uni_R. Processing in the source paper ran as follows. Each sample was normalized by randomly selecting 1 million high-quality reads, each carrying a distinct molecular identifier. Instead of being binned into consensus sequences, reads with shared molecular identifiers were discarded. MiTCR, run with a Q25 quality threshold and the strictest error-elimination algorithm, handled CDR3 identification, clonotype clustering and error correction. A nonparametric unseen species model with Euler transformation was used to estimate lower-bound total TCR beta diversity. Using fastp at Q25 and MiXCR, TCRdb reprocessed the public reads and kept productive beta chains. Each CDR3 protein gets just one entry, which takes the most common genes and DNA from the rows behind it. The V and J calls were not made by the authors but by TCRdb's processing. The sample data list 650,000 to 800,000 distinct CDR3 sequences, and more than 45% of these were observed just once. Together, the top ten hold 13% of the sample.

With regard to this clonotype: Which antigen it targets is not known. No base-level quality is on record; no much larger clone is a single base apart.

Systemically healthy Caucasian individuals from Russia, 39 in total and aged roughly 6 to 100 years, were included as donors. Each donor gave about 11 milliliters of peripheral blood, drawn into EDTA-treated Vacutainer tubes. Ficoll-Paque density-gradient centrifugation was used to isolate PBMCs, with at least 6.5 million per sample. Trizol reagent was used to extract total RNA from PBMCs, with at least 6 micrograms per sample. For every donor, an aliquot of PBMCs went through flow cytometry to measure the percentages of naive CD45RAhigh/CD27high T cells. Including cysteine and phenylalanine, the CDR3 has 14 amino acids. Kept here is only the CDR3 DNA, which spans 42 bases and is read in frame from base 1. Compared with germline, V lacks 5 bases and J lacks 2 bases; bases without a gene match: 5. The germline V gene (reference sequence) sets CDR1 to LNHNV and CDR2 to YYDKDF.

The sequencing sample was made of blood. Rearrangement joined TRBV15 to TRBJ2-7; 8 junctional bases match TRBD1. This TCR came from a woman of 80 years or more in good health. The CDR3 sequence is CATSPWTGTYEQYF. The DNA sequence follows: TGTGCCACCAGCCCCTGGACAGGGACCTACGAGCAGTACTTC.